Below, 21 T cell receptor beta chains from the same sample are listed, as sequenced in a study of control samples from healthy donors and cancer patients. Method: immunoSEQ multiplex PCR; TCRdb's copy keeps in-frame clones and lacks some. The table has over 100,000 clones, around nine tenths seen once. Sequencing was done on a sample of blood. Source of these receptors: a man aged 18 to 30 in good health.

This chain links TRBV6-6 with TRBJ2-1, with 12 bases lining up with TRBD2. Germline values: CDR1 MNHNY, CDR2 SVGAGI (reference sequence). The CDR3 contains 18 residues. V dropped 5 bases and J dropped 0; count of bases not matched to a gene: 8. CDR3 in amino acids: CASSRRASGGASYNEQFF. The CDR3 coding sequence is TGTGCCAGCAGTCGTCGGGCTAGCGGGGGGGCCTCCTACAATGAGCAGTTCTTC.

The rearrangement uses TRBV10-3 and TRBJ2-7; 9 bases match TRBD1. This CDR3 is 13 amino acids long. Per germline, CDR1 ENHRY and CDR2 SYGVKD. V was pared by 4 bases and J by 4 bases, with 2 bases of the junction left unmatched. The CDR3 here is CAISGTGVYEQYF. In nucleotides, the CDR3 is TGTGCCATCAGTGGGACAGGGGTTTACGAGCAGTACTTC.

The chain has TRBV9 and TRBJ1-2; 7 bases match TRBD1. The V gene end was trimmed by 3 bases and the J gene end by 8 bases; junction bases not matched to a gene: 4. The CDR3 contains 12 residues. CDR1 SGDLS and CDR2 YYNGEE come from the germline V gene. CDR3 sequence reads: CASSATGVGYTF. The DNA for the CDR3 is TGTGCCAGCAGCGCAACAGGGGTAGGCTACACCTTC.

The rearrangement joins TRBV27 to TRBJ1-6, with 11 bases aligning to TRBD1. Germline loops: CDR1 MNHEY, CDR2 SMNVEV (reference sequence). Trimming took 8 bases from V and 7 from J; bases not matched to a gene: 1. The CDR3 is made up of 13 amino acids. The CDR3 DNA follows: TGTGCCAGCGGGGACAGGGGGAATTCACCCCTCCACTTT. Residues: CASGDRGNSPLHF.

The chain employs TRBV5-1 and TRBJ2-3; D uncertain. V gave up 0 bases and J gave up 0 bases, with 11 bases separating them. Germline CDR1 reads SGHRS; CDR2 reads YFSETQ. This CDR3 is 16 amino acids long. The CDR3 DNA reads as TGCGCCAGCAGCTTGGCCGCCGGTACTAGCACAGATACGCAGTATTTT. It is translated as CASSLAAGTSTDTQYF.

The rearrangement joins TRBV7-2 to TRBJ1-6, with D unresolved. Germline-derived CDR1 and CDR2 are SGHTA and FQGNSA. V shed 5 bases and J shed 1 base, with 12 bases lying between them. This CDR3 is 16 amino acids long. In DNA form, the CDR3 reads TGTGCCAGCAGCGGCCGGAGGGAGTCCTATAATTCACCCCTCCACTTT. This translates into CASSGRRESYNSPLHF.

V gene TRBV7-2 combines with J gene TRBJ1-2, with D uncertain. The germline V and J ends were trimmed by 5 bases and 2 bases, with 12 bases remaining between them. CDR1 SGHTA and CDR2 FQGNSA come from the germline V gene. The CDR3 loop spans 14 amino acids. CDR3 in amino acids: CASSPGGRNYGYTF. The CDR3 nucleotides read TGTGCCAGCAGCCCCGGAGGCCGGAACTATGGCTACACCTTC.

In DNA form, the CDR3 reads TGCGCCAGCTCCCAGAGGAGGGATGGTGAGCAGTTCTTC. Translated: CASSQRRDGEQFF. The rearrangement joins TRBV10-1 to TRBJ2-1; D is possibly TRBD2 (6 bases). Trimming took 8 bases from V and 9 from J, leaving 17 bases between them. The CDR3 sequence is 13 residues long. Germline assignment: CDR1 WNHNN and CDR2 SYGVQD (reference sequence).

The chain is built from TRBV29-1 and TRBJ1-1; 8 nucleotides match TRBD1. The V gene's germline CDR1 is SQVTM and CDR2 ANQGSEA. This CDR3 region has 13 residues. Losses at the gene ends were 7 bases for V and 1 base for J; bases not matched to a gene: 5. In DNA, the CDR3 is TGCAGCGCCCTGGACAGGGCGAACACTGAAGCTTTCTTT. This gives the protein CSALDRANTEAFF. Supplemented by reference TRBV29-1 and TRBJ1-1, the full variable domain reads SAVISQKPSRDICQRGTSLTIQCQVDSQVTMMFWYRQQPGQSLTLIATANQGSEATYESGFVIDKFPISRPNLTFSTLTVSNMSPEDSSIYLCSALDRANTEAFFGQGTRLTVV.

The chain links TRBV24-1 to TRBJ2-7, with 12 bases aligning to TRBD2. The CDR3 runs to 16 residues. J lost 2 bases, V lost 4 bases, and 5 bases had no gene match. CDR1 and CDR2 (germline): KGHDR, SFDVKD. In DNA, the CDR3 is TGTGCCACCAGTGACCAGACTAGCGGGGGAACCTACGAGCAGTACTTC. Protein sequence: CATSDQTSGGTYEQYF.

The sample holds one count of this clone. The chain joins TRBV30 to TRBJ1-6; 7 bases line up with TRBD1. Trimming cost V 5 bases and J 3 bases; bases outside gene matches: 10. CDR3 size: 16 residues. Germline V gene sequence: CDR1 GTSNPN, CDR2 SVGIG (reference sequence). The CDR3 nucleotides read TGTGCCTGGGGGCTCAGGGGGGCGAGCTATAATTCACCCCTCCACTTT. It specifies CAWGLRGASYNSPLHF.

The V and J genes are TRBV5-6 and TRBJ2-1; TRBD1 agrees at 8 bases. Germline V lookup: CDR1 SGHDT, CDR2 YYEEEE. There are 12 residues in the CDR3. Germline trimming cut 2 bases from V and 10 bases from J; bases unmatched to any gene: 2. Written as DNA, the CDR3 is TGTGCCAGCAGCTTCGGGGACAGGGAGCAGTTCTTC. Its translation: CASSFGDREQFF.

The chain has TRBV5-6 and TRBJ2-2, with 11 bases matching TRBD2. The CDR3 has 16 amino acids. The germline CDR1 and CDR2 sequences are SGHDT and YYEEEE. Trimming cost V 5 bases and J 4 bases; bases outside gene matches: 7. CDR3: CASRLLAGALTGELFF. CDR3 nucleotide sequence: TGTGCCAGCAGATTACTAGCGGGGGCTCTCACCGGGGAGCTGTTTTTT.

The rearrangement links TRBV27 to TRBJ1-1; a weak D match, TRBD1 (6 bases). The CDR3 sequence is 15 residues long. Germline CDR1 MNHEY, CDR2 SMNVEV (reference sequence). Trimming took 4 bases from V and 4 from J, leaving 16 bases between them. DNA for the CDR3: TGTGCCAGCAGTTGGGGGGCAATATCGAGCACTGAAGCTTTCTTT. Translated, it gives CASSWGAISSTEAFF.

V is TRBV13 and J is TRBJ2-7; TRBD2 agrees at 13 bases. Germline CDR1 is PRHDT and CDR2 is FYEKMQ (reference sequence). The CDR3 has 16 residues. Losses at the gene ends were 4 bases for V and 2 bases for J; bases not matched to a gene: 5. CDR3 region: CASSSRTSGGAYEQYF. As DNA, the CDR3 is TGTGCCAGCAGCTCAAGAACTAGCGGGGGGGCCTACGAGCAGTACTTC.

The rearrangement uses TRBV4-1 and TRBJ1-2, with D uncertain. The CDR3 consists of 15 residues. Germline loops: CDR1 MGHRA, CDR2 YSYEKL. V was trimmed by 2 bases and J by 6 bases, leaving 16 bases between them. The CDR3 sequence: CASSQSAIWGNGYTF. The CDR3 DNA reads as TGCGCCAGCAGCCAATCCGCGATTTGGGGAAATGGCTACACCTTC.

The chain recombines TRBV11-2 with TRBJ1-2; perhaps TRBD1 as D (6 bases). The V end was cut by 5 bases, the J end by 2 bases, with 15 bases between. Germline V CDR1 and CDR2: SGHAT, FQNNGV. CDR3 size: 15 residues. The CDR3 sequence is CASSLWGGRNYGYTF. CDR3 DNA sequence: TGTGCCAGCAGCCTATGGGGGGGGCGCAACTATGGCTACACCTTC. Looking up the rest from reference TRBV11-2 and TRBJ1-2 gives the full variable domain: EAGVAQSPRYKIIEKRQSVAFWCNPISGHATLYWYQQILGQGPKLLIQFQNNGVVDDSQLPKDRFSAERLKGVDSTLKIQPAKLEDSAVYLCASSLWGGRNYGYTFGSGTRLTVV.

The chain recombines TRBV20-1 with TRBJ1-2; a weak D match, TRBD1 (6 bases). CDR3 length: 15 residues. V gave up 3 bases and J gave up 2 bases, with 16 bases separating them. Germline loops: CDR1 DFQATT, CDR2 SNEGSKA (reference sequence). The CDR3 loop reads CSASPIQGSNYGYTF. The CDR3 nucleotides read TGCAGTGCTAGTCCAATTCAGGGGTCCAACTATGGCTACACCTTC.

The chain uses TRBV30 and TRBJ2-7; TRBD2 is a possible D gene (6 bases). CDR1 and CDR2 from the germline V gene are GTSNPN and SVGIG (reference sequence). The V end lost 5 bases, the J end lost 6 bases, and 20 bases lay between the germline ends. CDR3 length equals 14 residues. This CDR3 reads CAWRDGTPIGEQYF. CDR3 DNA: TGTGCCTGGCGAGACGGGACTCCCATTGGCGAGCAGTACTTC.

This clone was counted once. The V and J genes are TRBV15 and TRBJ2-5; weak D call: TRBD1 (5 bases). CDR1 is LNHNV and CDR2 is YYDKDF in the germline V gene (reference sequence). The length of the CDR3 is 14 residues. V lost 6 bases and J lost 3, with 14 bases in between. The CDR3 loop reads CATSRQPGKETQYF. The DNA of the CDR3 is TGTGCCACCAGTCGACAACCAGGGAAAGAGACCCAGTACTTC.

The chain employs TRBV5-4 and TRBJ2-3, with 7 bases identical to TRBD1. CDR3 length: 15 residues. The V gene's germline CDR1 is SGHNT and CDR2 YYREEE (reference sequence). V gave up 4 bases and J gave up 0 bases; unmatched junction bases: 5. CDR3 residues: CASSLGDSSTDTQYF. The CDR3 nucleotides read TGTGCCAGCAGCCTCGGGGACAGCAGCACAGATACGCAGTATTTT.